This T cell receptor (beta chain) comes out of a study of T cells in narcolepsy. The CDR3 contains 20 residues. In regard to this clone: The antigen is not known.

Broader study findings: Healthy controls reportedly lacked the autoreactive clonotypes serially found in patients' blood.

Here immunoSEQ multiplex PCR was the method, and the copy in TCRdb shows in-frame clones only, minus some. The sample contains more than 25,000 clones, 79% of which appear only once. The chain couples TRBV21-1 to TRBJ2-4; TRBD1, as called in the table, went unchecked against the DNA. TRBV21-1 is an annotated pseudogene. The specimen was memory (CD45RA-) CD4+ T cells from blood. This clonotype was sampled from a human donor in good health. This chain's CDR3 is CASSNPSWDRLTAGKNIQYF. CDR3 in DNA: TGTGCCAGCAGCAACCCGTCCTGGGACAGGCTAACCGCCGGCAAAAACATTCAGTACTTC.